Presented here are 5 T cell receptor beta chains from one specimen sequenced in a study of beta chain features in type 1 diabetes. The authors reverse transcribed all of the isolated RNA, so sequencing captured expressed TCRB transcripts. Clones were sequenced by immunoSEQ multiplex PCR, and TCRdb holds only the in-frame ones, with some missing. In the table there are a few hundred thousand clones, roughly 9.6% of which are singletons. Material: naive CD4+ T cells from blood. These receptors came from a woman aged 30 to 39 in good health.

CDR3 amino acids: CASSEGRGWYGYTF. CDR3 coding DNA: TGTGCCAGCAGTGAGGGCAGGGGGTGGTATGGCTACACCTTC. J is TRBJ1-2 and V is TRBV25-1, with 7 bases that match TRBD1. The CDR3 covers 14 residues. CDR1 is MGHDK and CDR2 is SYGVNS in the germline V gene. V dropped 3 bases and J dropped 5; count of bases not matched to a gene: 6.

This clone was seen more than once but under ten times. CDR3 nucleotides: TGTGCCAGCAGTTTAAGCGACAGGGGGGACGATCAGCCCCAGCATTTT. It codes for CASSLSDRGDDQPQHF. The J gene is TRBJ1-5, the V gene TRBV28, with TRBD1 matching over 9 bases. This CDR3 contains 16 residues. V was pared by 2 bases and J by 5 bases, with 7 bases of the junction left unmatched. Germline V lookup: CDR1 MDHEN, CDR2 SYDVKM.

This clone was observed a few times. The chain has TRBV7-9 and TRBJ1-1, with unresolved D. Germline CDR1 is SEHNR and CDR2 is FQNEAQ (reference sequence). The CDR3 loop spans 14 amino acids. Between the trimmed V and J ends, which lost 1 base and 0 bases, there was a span of 6 bases. In DNA form, the CDR3 reads TGTGCCAGCAGCTTAGGGCAGATGAACACTGAAGCTTTCTTT. As protein: CASSLGQMNTEAFF.

The CDR3 nucleotides are TGTGCCAGCAGTTACGGGCGGGAGGACACCTACGAGCAGTACTTC. Protein: CASSYGREDTYEQYF. This chain links TRBV6-5 with TRBJ2-7, with 8 nucleotides matching TRBD2. In germline, CDR1 is MNHEY, CDR2 SVGAGI. The CDR3 runs 15 residues. V lost 2 bases and J lost 2; bases outside the gene matches: 5.

The chain combines TRBV7-9 with TRBJ2-3; 7 bases map to TRBD2. The CDR3 consists of 15 residues. Germline assignment: CDR1 SEHNR and CDR2 FQNEAQ (reference sequence). V lost 6 bases and J lost 3; bases outside the gene matches: 9. In DNA, the CDR3 is TGTGCCAGCAGTCCCGGCGGGAGTAGGACAGATACGCAGTATTTT. This gives the protein CASSPGGSRTDTQYF.